A single sample gave rise to the 14 T cell receptor beta chains below, sequenced in a study of CD8+ T cells in alopecia areata. Once RNA had been extracted, it was reverse transcribed into cDNA to act as the sequencing template. Measured with immunoSEQ multiplex PCR; TCRdb has only the in-frame clones, and not every one. The repertoire holds about 210,000 clones, with approximately 40% as singletons. Treatment reported: oral pan-JAK inhibitor, 5-10 mg twice daily. The material sequenced was CD4+ T cells sorted from blood, taken at approximately week 37, from a patient treated with tofacitinib. These receptors were taken from a human donor with alopecia areata.

The DNA for the CDR3 is TGCAGCGCTAAGGAAGGCACAGATACGCAGTATTTT. Translating gives CSAKEGTDTQYF. J is TRBJ2-3 and V is TRBV29-1; D gene unclear. Germline V gene data show CDR1 as SQVTM and CDR2 as ANQGSEA. The CDR3 is 12 amino acids. The V end lost 7 bases, the J end lost 1 base, and 9 bases lay between the germline ends.

This clone was counted ten times or more. The chain recombines TRBV7-2 with TRBJ2-7, with 9 bases identical to TRBD1. Germline CDR1 is SGHTA and CDR2 is FQGNSA. This CDR3 region has 16 residues. The junction had 6 bases not matched to a gene; V was cut back by 2 bases and J by 1 base. The CDR3 is CASSLFGQGLSYEQYF. As DNA, the CDR3 is TGTGCCAGCAGCTTATTCGGACAGGGGCTGTCCTACGAGCAGTACTTC.

The chain has TRBV6-6 and TRBJ2-7; D is possibly TRBD2 (6 bases). Germline assignment: CDR1 MNHNY and CDR2 SVGAGI (reference sequence). The length of the CDR3 is 12 residues. The V gene lost 6 bases and the J gene lost 5 bases, with 11 bases spanning the gap. In DNA form, the CDR3 reads TGTGCCAGCAGAGGAGGGGACCACGAGCAGTACTTC. This translates into CASRGGDHEQYF.

This chain connects TRBV29-1 to TRBJ2-3, with 12 bases that match TRBD2. This CDR3 has 14 residues. Germline V gene sequence: CDR1 SQVTM, CDR2 ANQGSEA. With V trimmed by 3 bases and J by 3 bases, 1 base remained unmatched. The CDR3 protein is CSVETSGRTDTQYF. CDR3 nucleotide sequence: TGCAGCGTTGAGACTAGCGGGAGAACAGATACGCAGTATTTT.

A few counts support this clone. The V call is TRBV18, the J call TRBJ2-5, with D possibly matching TRBD2 (6 bases). Between the trimmed V and J ends, which lost 3 bases and 5 bases, there was a span of 7 bases. The CDR3 runs to 12 residues. Per germline, CDR1 KGHSH and CDR2 LQKENI. CDR3 nucleotides: TGTGCCAGCTCACCTCGGGGGGAGACCCAGTACTTC. This encodes CASSPRGETQYF.

This chain uses TRBV10-3 with TRBJ2-4; D is perhaps TRBD1 or TRBD2 (5 bases each). V was clipped by 0 bases and J by 6 bases, with 9 bases between them. Germline values: CDR1 ENHRY, CDR2 SYGVKD. The CDR3 consists of 14 residues. The DNA of the CDR3 is TGTGCCATCAGTGAGTCAGAGGGGCGAAACATTCAGTACTTC. Residues: CAISESEGRNIQYF.

The J gene is TRBJ2-7, the V gene TRBV13; D gene uncertain. Deletions cut 1 base from V and 5 bases from J, with 3 bases between. The CDR3 has 11 residues. In germline, CDR1 is PRHDT, CDR2 FYEKMQ (reference sequence). The CDR3 is CASSLVNEQYF. CDR3 nucleotide sequence: TGTGCCAGCAGCTTAGTCAACGAGCAGTACTTC.

For this clone: Other DNA sequences in the sample encode the same CDR3. The chain employs TRBV5-1 and TRBJ2-2; D remains unclear. The CDR3 is 14 residues long. V lost 0 bases to trimming and J lost 2 bases, with 5 bases between them. Germline V gives CDR1 SGHRS, CDR2 YFSETQ. CDR3 in amino acids: CASSLGTNTGELFF. The CDR3 DNA reads TGCGCCAGCAGCTTGGGTACCAACACCGGGGAGCTGTTTTTT.

The rearrangement joins TRBV29-1 to TRBJ2-2; D is unclear. With 4 bases removed from V and 1 base from J, the gap between germline ends came to 13 bases. The germline V gene encodes CDR1 SQVTM and CDR2 ANQGSEA. This CDR3 spans 15 amino acids. CDR3 coding DNA: TGCAGCGTTGCCCGGGCCCGCGAGAACACCGGGGAGCTGTTTTTT. Amino acid sequence: CSVARARENTGELFF.

The rearrangement links TRBV5-4 to TRBJ2-5, with 11 positions matching TRBD2. From germline, CDR1 is SGHNT and CDR2 YYREEE (reference sequence). Trimming at V came to 4 bases and at J to 4 bases, leaving 9 bases not matched to a gene. CDR3 size: 16 residues. The CDR3 loop reads CASSAPGTSGRETQYF. CDR3 nucleotides: TGTGCCAGCAGCGCCCCCGGGACTAGCGGAAGAGAGACCCAGTACTTC.

Note on this clone: Its ends do not fully match the called genes, so a read error is possible. The chain uses TRBV30 and TRBJ1-3; no clear D gene. The CDR3 has 15 amino acids. The germline V gene has CDR1 GTSNPN and CDR2 SVGIG (reference sequence). The CDR3 here is CAWGIGPNSENTIYF. CDR3 nucleotides: TGTGCCTGGGGCATCGGACCCAACTCTGAAAACACCATATATTTT.

This chain joins TRBV7-9 and TRBJ2-4; TRBD2 matches at 7 bases. V shed 3 bases and J 13 bases; nucleotides not matched to a gene: 6. Germline V gene lookup returns CDR1 SEHNR and CDR2 FQNEAQ (reference sequence). The CDR3 is 12 residues long. CDR3 DNA: TGTGCCAGCAGCTTCCCCGGGACTACCCAGTACTTC. As protein: CASSFPGTTQYF. The full variable domain, with the rest looked up from reference TRBV7-9 and TRBJ2-4, is DTGVSQNPRHKITKRGQNVTFRCDPISEHNRLYWYRQTLGQGPEFLTYFQNEAQLEKSRLLSDRFSAERPKGSFSTLEIQRTEQGDSAMYLCASSFPGTTQYFGAGTRLSVL.

The chain links TRBV10-3 to TRBJ2-7; 7 nucleotides align to TRBD2. Trimming at V came to 0 bases and at J to 4 bases, leaving 9 bases not matched to a gene. CDR1 ENHRY and CDR2 SYGVKD come from the germline V gene. CDR3 length: 16 residues. This chain's CDR3 is CAISESSGVIPYEQYF. The DNA of the CDR3 is TGTGCCATCAGTGAGTCGAGCGGGGTGATCCCTTACGAGCAGTACTTC.

This clone came up many times. This chain links TRBV19 with TRBJ2-6, with D maybe TRBD2 (5 bases). The CDR3 has 11 amino acids. V shed 10 bases and J shed 6 bases, with 7 bases lying between them. Per the germline V gene, CDR1 is LNHDA and CDR2 is SQIVND (reference sequence). This CDR3 reads CAIGVANVLTF. CDR3 nucleotides: TGTGCCATCGGGGTGGCCAACGTCCTGACTTTC. The full variable domain, completed using reference TRBV19 and TRBJ2-6, is DGGITQSPKYLFRKEGQNVTLSCEQNLNHDAMYWYRQDPGQGLRLIYYSQIVNDFQKGDIAEGYSVSREKKESFPLTVTSAQKNPTAFYLCAIGVANVLTFGAGSRLTVL.